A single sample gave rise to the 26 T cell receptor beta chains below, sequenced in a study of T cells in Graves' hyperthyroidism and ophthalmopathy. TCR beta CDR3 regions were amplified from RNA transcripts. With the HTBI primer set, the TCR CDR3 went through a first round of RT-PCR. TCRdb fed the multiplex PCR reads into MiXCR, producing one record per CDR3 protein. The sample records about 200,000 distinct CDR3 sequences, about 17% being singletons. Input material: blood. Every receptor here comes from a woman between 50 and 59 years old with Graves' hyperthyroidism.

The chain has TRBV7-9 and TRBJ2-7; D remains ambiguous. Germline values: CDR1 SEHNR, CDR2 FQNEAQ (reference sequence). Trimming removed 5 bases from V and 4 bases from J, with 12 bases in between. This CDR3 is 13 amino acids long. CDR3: CASSDLTAYEQYF. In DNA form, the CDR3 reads TGTGCCAGCAGCGACCTGACGGCATACGAGCAGTACTTC.

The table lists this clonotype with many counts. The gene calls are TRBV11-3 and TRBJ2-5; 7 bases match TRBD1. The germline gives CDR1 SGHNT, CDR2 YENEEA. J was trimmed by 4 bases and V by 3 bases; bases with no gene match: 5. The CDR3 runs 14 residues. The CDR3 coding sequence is TGTGCCAGCAGCTTCCGGGACAGCGGAGAGACCCAGTACTTC. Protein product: CASSFRDSGETQYF.

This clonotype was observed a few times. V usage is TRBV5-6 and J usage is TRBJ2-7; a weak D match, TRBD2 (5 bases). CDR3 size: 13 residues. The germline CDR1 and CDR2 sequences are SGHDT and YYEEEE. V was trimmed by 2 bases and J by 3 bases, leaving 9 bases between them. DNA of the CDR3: TGTGCCAGCAGCTTCGGGGAGTACTACGAGCAGTACTTC. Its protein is CASSFGEYYEQYF.

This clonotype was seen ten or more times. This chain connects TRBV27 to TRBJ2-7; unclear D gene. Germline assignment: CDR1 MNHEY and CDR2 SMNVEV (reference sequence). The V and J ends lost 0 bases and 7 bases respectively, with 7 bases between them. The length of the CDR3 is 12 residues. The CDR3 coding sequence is TGTGCCAGCAGTTTATCCCGTATGGAGCAGTACTTC. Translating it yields CASSLSRMEQYF.

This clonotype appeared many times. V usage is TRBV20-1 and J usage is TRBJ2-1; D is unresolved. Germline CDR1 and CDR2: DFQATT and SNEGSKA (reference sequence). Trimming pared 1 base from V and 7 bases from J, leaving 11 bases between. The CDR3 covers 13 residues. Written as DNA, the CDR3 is TGCAGTGCTAGAGGGTCGGTGTATAATGAGCAGTTCTTC. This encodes CSARGSVYNEQFF.

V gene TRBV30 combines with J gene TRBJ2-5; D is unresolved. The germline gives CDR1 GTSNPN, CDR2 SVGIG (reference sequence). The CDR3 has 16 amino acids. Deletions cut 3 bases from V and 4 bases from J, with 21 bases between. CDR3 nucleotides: TGTGCCTGGAGCCTTCACGTTTTATTGGGCCGAGAGACCCAGTACTTC. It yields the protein CAWSLHVLLGRETQYF.

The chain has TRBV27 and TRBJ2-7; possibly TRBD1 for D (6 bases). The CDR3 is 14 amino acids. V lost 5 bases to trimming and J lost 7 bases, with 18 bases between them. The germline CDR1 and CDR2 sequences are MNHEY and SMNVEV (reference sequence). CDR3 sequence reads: CASSQQVQGGEQYF. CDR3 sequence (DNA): TGTGCCAGCAGTCAACAGGTTCAAGGGGGTGAGCAGTACTTC.

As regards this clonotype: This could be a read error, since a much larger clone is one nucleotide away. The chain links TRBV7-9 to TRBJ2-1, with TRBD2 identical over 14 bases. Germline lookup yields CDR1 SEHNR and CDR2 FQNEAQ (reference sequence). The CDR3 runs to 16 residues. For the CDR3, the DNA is TGTGCCAGCAGCTCAAGACTAGCGGGAGGGCACAATGAGCAGCTCTTC. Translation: CASSSRLAGGHNEQLF.

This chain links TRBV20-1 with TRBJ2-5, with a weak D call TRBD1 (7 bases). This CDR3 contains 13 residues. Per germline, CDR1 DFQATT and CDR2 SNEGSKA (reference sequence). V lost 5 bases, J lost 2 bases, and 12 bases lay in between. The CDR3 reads CSASAGGQETQYF. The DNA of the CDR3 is TGCAGTGCTTCCGCAGGGGGGCAAGAGACCCAGTACTTC.

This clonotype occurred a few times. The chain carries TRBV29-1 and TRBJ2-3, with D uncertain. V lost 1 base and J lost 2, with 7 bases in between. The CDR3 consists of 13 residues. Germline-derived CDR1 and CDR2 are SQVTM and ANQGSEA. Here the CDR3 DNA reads TGCAGCGTTGAAGTACAGCTCACAGATACGCAGTATTTT. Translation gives CSVEVQLTDTQYF.

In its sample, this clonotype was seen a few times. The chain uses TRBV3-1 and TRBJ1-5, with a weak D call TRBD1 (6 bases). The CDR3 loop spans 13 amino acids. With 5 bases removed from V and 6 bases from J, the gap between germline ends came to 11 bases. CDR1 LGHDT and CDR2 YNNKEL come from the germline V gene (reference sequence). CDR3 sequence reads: CASSLQGSQPQHF. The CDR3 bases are TGTGCCAGCAGCTTACAGGGTAGTCAGCCCCAGCATTTT. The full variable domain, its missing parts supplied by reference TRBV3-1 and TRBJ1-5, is DTAVSQTPKYLVTQMGNDKSIKCEQNLGHDTMYWYKQDSKKFLKIMFSYNNKELIINETVPNRFSPKSPDKAHLNLHINSLELGDSAVYFCASSLQGSQPQHFGDGTRLSIL.

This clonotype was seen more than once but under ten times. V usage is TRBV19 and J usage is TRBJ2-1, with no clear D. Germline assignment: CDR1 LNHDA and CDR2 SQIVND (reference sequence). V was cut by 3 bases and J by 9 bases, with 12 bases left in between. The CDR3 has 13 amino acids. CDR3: CASSILHPGEQFF. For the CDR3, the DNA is TGTGCCAGTAGTATCCTTCACCCAGGTGAGCAGTTCTTC. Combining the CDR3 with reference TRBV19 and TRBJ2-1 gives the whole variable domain DGGITQSPKYLFRKEGQNVTLSCEQNLNHDAMYWYRQDPGQGLRLIYYSQIVNDFQKGDIAEGYSVSREKKESFPLTVTSAQKNPTAFYLCASSILHPGEQFFGPGTRLTVL.

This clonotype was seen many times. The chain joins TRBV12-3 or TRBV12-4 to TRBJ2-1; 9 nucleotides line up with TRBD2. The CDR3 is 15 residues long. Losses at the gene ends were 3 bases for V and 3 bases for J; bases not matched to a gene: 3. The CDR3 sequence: CASSLTSGFYNEQFF. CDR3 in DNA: TGTGCCAGCAGTTTGACTAGCGGTTTCTACAATGAGCAGTTCTTC.

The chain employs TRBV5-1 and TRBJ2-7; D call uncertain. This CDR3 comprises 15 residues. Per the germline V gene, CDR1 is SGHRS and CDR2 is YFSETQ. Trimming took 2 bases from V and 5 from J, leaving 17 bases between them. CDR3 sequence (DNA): TGCGCCAGCAGCTTTTCTAGGGTCGGTTTGGACGAGCAGTACTTC. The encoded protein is CASSFSRVGLDEQYF.

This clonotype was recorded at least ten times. The CDR3 region has the DNA TGTGCCAGCAGTCGTCCGGGTGGGACGGGCAATGAGCAGTTCTTC. Translation: CASSRPGGTGNEQFF. The gene calls are TRBV28 and TRBJ2-1; D possibly uses TRBD1 or TRBD2 (5 bases each). Trimming shortened V by 5 bases and J by 6 bases, and 17 bases separated the two germline ends. In germline, CDR1 is MDHEN, CDR2 SYDVKM. This CDR3 has 15 residues.

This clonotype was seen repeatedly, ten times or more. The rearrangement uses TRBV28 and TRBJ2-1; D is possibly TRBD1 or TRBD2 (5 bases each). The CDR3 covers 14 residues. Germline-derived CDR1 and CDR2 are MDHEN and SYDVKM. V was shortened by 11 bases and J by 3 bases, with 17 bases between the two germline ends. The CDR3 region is CASQQGAGYNEQFF. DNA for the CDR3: TGTGCCTCACAACAAGGGGCGGGCTACAATGAGCAGTTCTTC.

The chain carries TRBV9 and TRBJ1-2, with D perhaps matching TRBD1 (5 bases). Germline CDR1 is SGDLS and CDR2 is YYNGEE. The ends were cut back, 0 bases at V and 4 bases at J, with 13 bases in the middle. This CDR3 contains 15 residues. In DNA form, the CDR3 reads TGTGCCAGCAGCGTAGAAGGACACAAGGGCTATGGCTACACCTTC. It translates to CASSVEGHKGYGYTF.

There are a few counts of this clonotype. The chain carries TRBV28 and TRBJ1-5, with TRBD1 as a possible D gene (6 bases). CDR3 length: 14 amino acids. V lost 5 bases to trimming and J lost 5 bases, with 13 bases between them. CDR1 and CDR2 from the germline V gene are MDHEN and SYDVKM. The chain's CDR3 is CASSQRTEHQPQHF. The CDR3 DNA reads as TGTGCCAGCAGTCAGAGGACAGAGCATCAGCCCCAGCATTTT.

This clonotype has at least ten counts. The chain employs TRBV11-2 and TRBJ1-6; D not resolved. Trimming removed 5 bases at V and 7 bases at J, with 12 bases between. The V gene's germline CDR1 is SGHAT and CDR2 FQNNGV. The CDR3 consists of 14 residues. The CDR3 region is CASSITRWNSPLHF. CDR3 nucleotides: TGTGCCAGCAGCATAACTCGGTGGAATTCACCCCTCCACTTT.

The CDR3 region is CASPVVAGGTDTQYF. The CDR3 DNA reads TGTGCCTCCCCAGTGGTAGCGGGAGGGACAGATACGCAGTATTTT. The rearrangement joins TRBV30 to TRBJ2-3; 11 positions match TRBD2. With 7 bases clipped from V and 3 bases from J, the junction kept 9 bases outside the gene matches. The CDR3 covers 15 residues. Per germline, CDR1 GTSNPN and CDR2 SVGIG (reference sequence).

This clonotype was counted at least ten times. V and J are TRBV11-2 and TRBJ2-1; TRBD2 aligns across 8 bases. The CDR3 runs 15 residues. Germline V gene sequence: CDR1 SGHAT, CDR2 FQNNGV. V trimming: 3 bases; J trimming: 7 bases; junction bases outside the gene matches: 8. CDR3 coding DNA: TGTGCCAGCAGCTTTTCCAGCGGGGGATATAATGAGCAGTTCTTC. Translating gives CASSFSSGGYNEQFF.

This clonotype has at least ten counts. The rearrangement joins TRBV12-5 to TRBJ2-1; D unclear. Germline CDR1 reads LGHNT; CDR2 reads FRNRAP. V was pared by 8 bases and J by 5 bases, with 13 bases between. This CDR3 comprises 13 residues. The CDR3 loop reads CASTRRPNNEQFF. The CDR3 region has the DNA TGTGCTAGTACCAGGAGACCAAACAATGAGCAGTTCTTC.

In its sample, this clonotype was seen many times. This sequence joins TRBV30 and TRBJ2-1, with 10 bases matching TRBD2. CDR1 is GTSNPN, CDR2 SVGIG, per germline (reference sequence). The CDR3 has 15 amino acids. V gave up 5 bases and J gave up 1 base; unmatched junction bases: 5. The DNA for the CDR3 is TGTGCCTGGGTACCTAGCGGGAGATCCTACAATGAGCAGTTCTTC. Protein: CAWVPSGRSYNEQFF.

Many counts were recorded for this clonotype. The CDR3 reads CASSLSIFRYRGHLNEQYF. DNA for the CDR3: TGTGCCAGCAGTTTATCCATATTTAGGTACAGGGGGCATTTAAACGAGCAGTACTTC. The chain uses TRBV27 and TRBJ2-7; 9 nucleotides align to TRBD1. After removal of 0 bases from V and 5 bases from J, the junction contained 17 bases not matched to a gene. This CDR3 is 19 amino acids long. The germline CDR1 and CDR2 sequences are MNHEY and SMNVEV (reference sequence).

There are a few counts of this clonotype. The chain's CDR3 is CASSASLEETQYF. The DNA for the CDR3 is TGTGCCAGCAGCGCTAGCCTGGAAGAGACCCAGTACTTC. The chain joins TRBV7-2 to TRBJ2-5; D perhaps matches TRBD2 (5 bases). This CDR3 spans 13 amino acids. Germline assignment: CDR1 SGHTA and CDR2 FQGNSA. V lost 5 bases, J lost 3 bases, and 10 bases lay in between.

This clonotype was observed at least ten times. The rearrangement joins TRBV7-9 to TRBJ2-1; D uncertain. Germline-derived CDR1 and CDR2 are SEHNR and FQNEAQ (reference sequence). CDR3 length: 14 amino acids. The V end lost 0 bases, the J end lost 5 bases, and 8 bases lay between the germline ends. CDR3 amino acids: CASSLAKINNEQFF. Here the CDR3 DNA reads TGTGCCAGCAGCTTAGCCAAAATCAACAATGAGCAGTTCTTC.